This TCR beta chain emerged from a study of T cell repertoires in cytomegalovirus infection. TCRdb used MiXCR to reprocess the reads, holding one entry per CDR3 protein. The data show fewer than 250,000 distinct CDR3 sequences, with under 25% seen just once and around a sixth held by the top ten. This clonotype was seen only a few times. The sample consisted of CD8+ T cells from PBMCs. The sequence was obtained from a human donor in good health (CMV status not recorded). Some clones in this sample may be carry-over from other donors' samples.

CDR3 bases: TGTGCCAGCAGCTTAGAGGGGGTTAACAGATTTACTTCAGAGACCCAGTACTTC. Its translation is CASSLEGVNRFTSETQYF. The chain is built from TRBV11-2 and TRBJ2-5; either TRBD1 or TRBD2 may fit D (5 bases each). Germline CDR1 SGHAT, CDR2 FQNNGV. The CDR3 extends over 18 amino acids. Trimming took off 0 bases at V and 4 bases at J, with 21 bases between the two ends.